The clone carrying this TCR beta chain occurred a few times. The data were obtained in a study of blood T cells in healthy people across ages. V dropped 4 bases and J dropped 4 bases, with 19 bases sitting between them. This CDR3 has 16 amino acids. Then a second PCR, running about 6 to 12 cycles, was carried out with a sample-barcoded 5' primer and a J-beta primer mix. TCRdb re-called the 5' RACE reads through MiXCR, storing one row per CDR3 protein. This sample has approximately 1,700,000 distinct CDR3 sequences, with around 40% found just once. Material for sequencing was blood. The V gene is TRBV12-3 or TRBV12-4, the J gene TRBJ1-1; D is unresolved. The receptor comes from a human donor in good health. CDR3 region: CASSSNARGSGTEAFF. The CDR3 bases are TGTGCCAGCAGTTCTAACGCGAGAGGAAGTGGCACTGAAGCTTTCTTT.